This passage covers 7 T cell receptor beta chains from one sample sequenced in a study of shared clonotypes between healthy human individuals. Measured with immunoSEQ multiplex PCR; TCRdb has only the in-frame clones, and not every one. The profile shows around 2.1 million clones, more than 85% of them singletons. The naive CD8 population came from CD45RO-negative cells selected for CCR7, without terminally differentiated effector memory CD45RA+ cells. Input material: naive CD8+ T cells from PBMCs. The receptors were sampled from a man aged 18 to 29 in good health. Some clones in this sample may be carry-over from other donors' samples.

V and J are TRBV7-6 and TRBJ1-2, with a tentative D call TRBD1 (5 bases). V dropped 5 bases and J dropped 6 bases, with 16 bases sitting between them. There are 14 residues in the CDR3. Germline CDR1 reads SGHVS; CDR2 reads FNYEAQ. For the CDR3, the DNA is TGTGCCAGCAGCCCGATCCGGGGCAAGGATGGCTACACCTTC. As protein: CASSPIRGKDGYTF.

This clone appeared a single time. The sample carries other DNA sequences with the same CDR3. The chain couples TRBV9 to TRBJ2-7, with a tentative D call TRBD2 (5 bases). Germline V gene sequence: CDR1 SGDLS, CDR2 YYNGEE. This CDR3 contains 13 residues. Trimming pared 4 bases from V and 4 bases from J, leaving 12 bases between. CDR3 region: CASSPGLTYEQYF. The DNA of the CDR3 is TGTGCCAGCAGCCCGGGGTTGACTTACGAGCAGTACTTC.

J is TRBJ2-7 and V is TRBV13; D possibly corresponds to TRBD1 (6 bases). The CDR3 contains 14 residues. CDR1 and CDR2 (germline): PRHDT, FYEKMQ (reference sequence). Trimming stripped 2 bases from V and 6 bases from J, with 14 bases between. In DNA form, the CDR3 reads TGTGCCAGCAGCTTAAACAGGGTCAATGCCGAGCAGTACTTC. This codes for CASSLNRVNAEQYF.

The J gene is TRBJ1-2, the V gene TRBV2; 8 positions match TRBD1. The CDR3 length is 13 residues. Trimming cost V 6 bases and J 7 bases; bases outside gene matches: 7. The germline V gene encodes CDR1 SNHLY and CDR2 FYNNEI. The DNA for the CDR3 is TGTGCCAGCAGGGACAGGGAGGTAACTGGCTACACCTTC. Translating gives CASRDREVTGYTF. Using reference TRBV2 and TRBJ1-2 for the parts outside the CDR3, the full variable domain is EPEVTQTPSHQVTQMGQEVILRCVPISNHLYFYWYRQILGQKVEFLVSFYNNEISEKSEIFDDQFSVERPDGSNFTLKIRSTKLEDSAMYFCASRDREVTGYTFGSGTRLTVV.

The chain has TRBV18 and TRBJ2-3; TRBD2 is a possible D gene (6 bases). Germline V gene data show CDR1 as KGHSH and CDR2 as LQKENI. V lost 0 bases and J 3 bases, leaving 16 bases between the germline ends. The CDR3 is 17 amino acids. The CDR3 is CASSPPRVAGITDTQYF. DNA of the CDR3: TGTGCCAGCTCACCACCGCGAGTGGCGGGAATAACAGATACGCAGTATTTT.

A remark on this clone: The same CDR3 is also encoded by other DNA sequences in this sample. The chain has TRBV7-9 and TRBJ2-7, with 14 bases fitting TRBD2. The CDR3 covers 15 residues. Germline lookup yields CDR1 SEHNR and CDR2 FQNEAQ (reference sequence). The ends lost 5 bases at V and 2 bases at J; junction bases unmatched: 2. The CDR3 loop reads CASSQTSGRAYEQYF. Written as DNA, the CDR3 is TGTGCCAGCAGCCAGACTAGCGGGAGGGCCTACGAGCAGTACTTC.

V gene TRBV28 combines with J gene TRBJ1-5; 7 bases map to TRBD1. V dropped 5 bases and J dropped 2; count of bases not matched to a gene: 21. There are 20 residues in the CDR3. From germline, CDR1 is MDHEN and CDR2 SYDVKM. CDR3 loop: CASSLSLETGYHVGNQPQHF. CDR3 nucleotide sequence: TGTGCCAGCAGTCTTTCTCTAGAGACAGGGTATCATGTCGGCAATCAGCCCCAGCATTTT.